The entry that follows covers one T cell receptor (beta chain) sequence. This sample is part of a study of shared clonotypes between healthy human individuals. Looking at the study overall: Those who served as donors were two women and three men between the ages of 18 and 49.

Profiling relied on immunoSEQ multiplex PCR, and the TCRdb table lists in-frame clones only, not all of them. The sample has about 600,000 clones, 70% to 80% seen once. The CDR3 is 16 residues long. Germline V gene data show CDR1 as SGDLS and CDR2 as YYNGEE. V shed 0 bases and J shed 2 bases, with 13 bases lying between them. The J gene is TRBJ2-3, the V gene TRBV9; perhaps TRBD2 as D (6 bases). This clonotype originated in a woman in her thirties or forties in good health. Some clones in this sample may be carry-over from other donors' samples. What was sequenced was PBMCs. The CDR3 sequence is CASSVGRERFTDTQYF. CDR3 DNA sequence: TGTGCCAGCAGCGTAGGGCGGGAAAGGTTCACAGATACGCAGTATTTT.